This T cell receptor (beta chain) was found in a study of identical twins. Overall study results and limits: Some out-of-frame alpha sequences were shared by twins, and these showed excess low generation probability. Clonotypes of the beta chain that were abundant in cord blood carried fewer insertions (memory repertoires showed none). With monozygotic twins, out-of-frame TCR alpha sharing exceeded what models estimated.

This CDR3 comprises 15 residues. From germline, CDR1 is LGHDT and CDR2 YNNKEL (reference sequence). The J segment lost 7 bases and the V segment lost 5 bases, leaving 9 bases of the junction unmatched. MiXCR, applied by TCRdb to the 5' RACE reads, yields one record per CDR3 protein. The sample lists 1.5 million to 2 million distinct CDR3 sequences; about 31% were seen once. This clonotype was seen more than once but under ten times. Its antigen is still unknown. Specimen: cord blood. The chain employs TRBV3-1 and TRBJ2-1, with 9 nucleotides matching TRBD1. This receptor was taken from a newborn girl in good health. The CDR3 protein is CASSFGQGIRNEQFF. The CDR3 coding sequence is TGTGCCAGCAGCTTCGGACAGGGGATTAGGAATGAGCAGTTCTTC.